This T cell receptor (beta chain) was sequenced for a study of Tregs in tolerant kidney transplant recipients (dated by TCRdb to between 2018 and 2021). Some background on the complete study: TCRbeta sequencing was used in the study to identify donor-specific regulatory T cells before combined kidney and bone marrow transplantation, and the identified cells were then tracked after transplant. Paper-wide results and their limitations: Biological reproducibility was not directly addressed, though technical replication error appeared minimal. Expanding Tregs with activated donor B cells appeared to identify the most biologically relevant and donor-specific TCRbeta repertoire. In tolerant patients, the expansion of donor-specific Tregs was greater than global Treg expansion, suggesting that the expansion was antigen-driven rather than nonspecific. PCR primers changed over time for some patients, so nucleotide-level comparison across those patients' samples was not possible. Because the study included only a small number of patients, the results must be confirmed in larger populations and under other immunosuppression protocols.

Genomic DNA was extracted from sorted cells with the QIAGEN DNeasy Blood and Tissue Kit for TCRbeta CDR3 sequencing. High-throughput TCRbeta CDR3 sequencing, which included PCR amplification with bias correction and internal controls, was done commercially through immunoSEQ. On the study's bioinformatics: Unique productive TCRbeta sequences were defined by CDR3 nucleotide sequence where primers matched, otherwise by CDR3 amino acid sequence with Vbeta and Jbeta genes. To correct sorting error, sequences shared between sorted populations at a frequency ratio of 2:1 or less were removed; the rest were assigned to the higher population. Sequences were defined as donor-reactive when expanded at least 5-fold in CFSE-low cells versus unstimulated cells and present at a frequency of at least 0.01% in CFSE-low cells. Repertoire divergence was quantified by Jensen-Shannon divergence using the top 100 TCRbeta sequences ranked by frequency. For samples with multiple sequencing runs, sorting error was corrected separately for each run before the runs were pooled. TCRdb retrieved this table from immuneACCESS and kept in-frame rearrangements only. Not all clones are present; in checked studies, unresolved V genes account for under half, and no reason is known for the remainder. V and J calls and clone size are as listed in that table; D and trimming were resolved from the DNA. The sample table gives approximately 24,000 clones. The ten most abundant clones make up about 4% of the sample.

The CDR3, from cysteine to phenylalanine, totals 13 residues. Part of the CDR3 DNA is given, 30 bases translated from base 1. V gives up 2 bases and J gives up 6 bases, and the segment between their germline ends measures 10 bases. As encoded in the germline V gene (reference sequence), CDR1 is DFQATT while CDR2 is SNEGSKA. The time point label, as the study defines it: 6 months after combined kidney and bone marrow transplant. Transplants used related donors with nonmyeloablative bone marrow transplantation; mixed chimerism was transient in the human trials. Thawed PBMCs were FACS-sorted into unstimulated Tregs (CD4+CD25+CD127-), CD4+ non-Tregs (CD4+CD25-), CD4 cells and CD8 cells. Patients were several combined kidney and bone marrow transplant recipients from the ITN036ST trial, and only these trial subjects had samples available. Healthy control blood was separated into PBMCs by Ficoll density gradient and cryopreserved, and patient PBMCs were collected both before and after transplant.

As regards this clone: This clone's antigen is unknown. The CDR3 extends 3 residues past the end of the read, so its final part is completed from the germline J gene.

Source: CD4+ T cells from blood (PBMCs), taken 6 months after the transplant. The sequence links TRBV20-1 to TRBJ1-4, with the D gene call left open. This TCR came from a human patient who received a combined kidney and bone marrow transplant. Some T cells may derive from the graft donor when a transplant has been performed. The CDR3 protein is CSARSGPDEKLFF. CDR3 DNA, as far as it was read: TGCAGTGCTAGATCGGGTCCAGATGAAAAA.